The source of this T cell receptor beta chain is a study of control samples from healthy donors and cancer patients. Trimming stripped 9 bases from V and 8 bases from J, with 13 bases between. Looked up from germline, CDR1 is MDHEN and CDR2 is SYDVKM. This CDR3 has 11 residues. Profiled with immunoSEQ multiplex PCR; TCRdb holds only in-frame clones, not every one. Seen here are around 190,000 clones, almost 90% observed once, and the top ten hold about 1.4%. The receptor comes from a woman between 50 and 59 years old in good health. The genes are TRBV28 and TRBJ1-2, with D hard to call. The sequenced sample was blood. This CDR3 is CASTEGKGYTF. The CDR3 bases are TGTGCCAGTACCGAGGGCAAGGGCTACACCTTC.